These 23 T cell receptor beta chains came from one sample sequenced in a study of synovial regulatory T cells in juvenile arthritis. Profiled with immunoSEQ multiplex PCR; TCRdb holds only in-frame clones, not every one. The data show 7,500 to 10,000 clones, and the top ten clones hold around 0.71%. The sequenced sample was Treg cells from blood. Subset denoted: remaining (HLA-DR-negative) circulating blood Treg cells. All receptors come from a donor younger than 30 with juvenile idiopathic arthritis.

This chain links TRBV21-1 with TRBJ1-5. TRBV21-1 is shown as a pseudogene. The CDR3 is 14 amino acids. This entry has no DNA. This CDR3 reads CASTRPVAHQPQHF.

The V gene is TRBV18, the J gene TRBJ1-6; TCRdb's assignment of TRBD1 cannot be checked, as there is no DNA. Germline lookup yields CDR1 KGHSH and CDR2 LQKENI. The CDR3 extends over 21 amino acids. No DNA has been recorded. This CDR3 is CASSPMRPGQGFSLYNSPLHF.

The rearrangement links TRBV12-5 to TRBJ1-1; there is no DNA to check the TCRdb D call of TRBD1. CDR1 LGHNT and CDR2 FRNRAP come from the germline V gene. The CDR3 consists of 13 residues. DNA is not recorded here. CDR3: CASGKGTGTEAFF. The entire variable domain, with the rest obtained from reference TRBV12-5 and TRBJ1-1, is as follows: DARVTQTPRHKVTEMGQEVTMRCQPILGHNTVFWYRQTMMQGLELLAYFRNRAPLDDSGMPKDRFSAEMPDATLATLKIQPSEPRDSAVYFCASGKGTGTEAFFGQGTRLTVV.

The chain recombines TRBV4-1 with TRBJ1-4. This CDR3 contains 16 residues. Only the protein is available. CDR1 and CDR2 (germline): MGHRA, YSYEKL. The CDR3: CASNQQVGGTNEKLFF.

The CDR3 loop is CASSETGGYGYTF. The chain recombines TRBV5-4 with TRBJ1-2; TCRdb outputs TRBD1, but without DNA this stays unchecked. The CDR3 covers 13 residues. No coding sequence is recorded. Germline V lookup: CDR1 SGHNT, CDR2 YYREEE (reference sequence).

The chain recombines TRBV10-1 with TRBJ2-7. CDR1 WNHNN and CDR2 SYGVQD come from the germline V gene (reference sequence). The CDR3 is 15 amino acids. DNA is not on record. CDR3 residues: CASSESARAGDEQYF.

The chain recombines TRBV10-3 with TRBJ1-2; TCRdb's D call, TRBD1, is unchecked because there is no DNA. CDR1 ENHRY and CDR2 SYGVKD come from the germline V gene. The length of the CDR3 is 15 residues. The entry carries no DNA sequence. The CDR3: CAISEPYQGNYGYTF.

The chain uses TRBV5-1 and TRBJ1-1. The CDR3 is made up of 16 amino acids. The record lacks a DNA sequence. From germline, CDR1 is SGHRS and CDR2 YFSETQ. CDR3: CASSLRVRRGNTEAFF.

The chain has TRBV25-1 and TRBJ2-7. The length of the CDR3 is 10 residues. The DNA sequence is not available. Germline V lookup: CDR1 MGHDK, CDR2 SYGVNS. CDR3 loop: CASSLYEQYF.

The genes are TRBV4-3 and TRBJ2-7; TCRdb's assignment of TRBD1 cannot be checked, as there is no DNA. This CDR3 is 14 amino acids long. Only the protein sequence is given. Germline assignment: CDR1 LGHNA and CDR2 YSLEER. The CDR3 here is CASSQDQGPYEQYF.

The rearrangement uses TRBV6-6 and TRBJ1-1. This CDR3 spans 10 amino acids. There is no recorded DNA. From germline, CDR1 is MNHNY and CDR2 SVGAGI (reference sequence). This CDR3 reads CASRETEAFF.

The rearrangement links TRBV6-1 to TRBJ2-2; the D gene TCRdb calls, TRBD2, cannot be checked with no DNA. The CDR3 extends over 16 amino acids. This entry has no DNA. Germline CDR1 and CDR2: MNHNS and SASEGT. The CDR3 loop is CASSGRGERNTGELFF.

The chain joins TRBV4-2 to TRBJ1-3; absent DNA, TCRdb's TRBD1 call cannot be checked. The CDR3 is made up of 15 amino acids. No DNA has been recorded. Germline V lookup: CDR1 LGHNA, CDR2 YNFKEQ. The CDR3 protein is CASSQAGTQRNTIYF.

The chain carries TRBV10-3 and TRBJ2-7; TCRdb indicates TRBD2, and absent DNA this call remains unverified. This CDR3 spans 11 amino acids. DNA is not recorded here. From germline, CDR1 is ENHRY and CDR2 SYGVKD. The CDR3 loop reads CAIGGSYEQYF.

V is TRBV18 and J is TRBJ2-7. This CDR3 contains 11 residues. Only the protein is available. The germline V gene has CDR1 KGHSH and CDR2 LQKENI. CDR3 residues: CASSASYEQYF.

This chain links TRBV5-4 with TRBJ1-1; with no DNA, the TCRdb D assignment of TRBD1 cannot be verified. The CDR3 contains 16 residues. No DNA sequence was recorded. The germline CDR1 and CDR2 sequences are SGHNT and YYREEE (reference sequence). CDR3 region: CASSTDRGLINTEAFF.

This chain uses TRBV11-2 with TRBJ1-2. The CDR3 has 12 amino acids. Only the protein is on record. CDR1 is SGHAT and CDR2 is FQNNGV in the germline V gene. CDR3 sequence reads: CASSLGRSGYTF.

The J gene is TRBJ1-1, the V gene TRBV4-1. The CDR3 totals 15 residues. DNA is not recorded here. Per the germline V gene, CDR1 is MGHRA and CDR2 is YSYEKL. This CDR3 reads CASSQERGTGTEAFF.

The chain carries TRBV5-4 and TRBJ2-7; TCRdb picks TRBD2, but there is no DNA to check that call. Germline CDR1 SGHNT, CDR2 YYREEE (reference sequence). The CDR3 is 11 residues long. The nucleotide record is missing. CDR3 region: CASSSTGEQYF.

This chain joins TRBV10-3 and TRBJ2-7; with no DNA, the TCRdb D assignment of TRBD2 cannot be verified. The CDR3 covers 11 residues. No DNA sequence was recorded. Per germline, CDR1 ENHRY and CDR2 SYGVKD. The CDR3: CAISDGGEQYF.

The chain carries TRBV5-1 and TRBJ1-3; TCRdb's D call, TRBD1, is unchecked because there is no DNA. Germline CDR1 is SGHRS and CDR2 is YFSETQ. CDR3 length: 14 amino acids. No DNA appears here. The CDR3 sequence is CASSLPGGGNTIYF.

V gene TRBV5-1 combines with J gene TRBJ2-5. Germline-derived CDR1 and CDR2 are SGHRS and YFSETQ. CDR3 size: 12 residues. The record lacks a DNA sequence. CDR3 region: CASSLDGETQYF.

The CDR3 loop reads CASSRQGRSPLHF. The J gene is TRBJ1-6, the V gene TRBV4-3; TCRdb calls TRBD1, which cannot be checked without DNA. This CDR3 is 13 amino acids long. No DNA appears here. Germline CDR1 is LGHNA and CDR2 is YSLEER.